These T cell receptor beta chains were read from a single sample in a study of cytomegalovirus exposure and HLA in healthy donors. The repertoire was sequenced with immunoSEQ multiplex PCR; TCRdb's copy has only in-frame clones and lacks some. The sample lists over 15,000 clones; approximately 84% were seen once. Material for sequencing was PBMCs. The receptor set was obtained from a human donor in good health. Each CDR3 is given with its conserved first and last residue. Fields, in order: V gene, J gene, clone size, D gene, CDR3 DNA, CDR3 protein. A D gene is named only where the DNA matches it firmly. Only some rows state a clone size, as once, few, many or a class for expanded clones.

>TRBV28|TRBJ2-4|.|.
TGTGCCAGCAGTCAATGGGACATTCGAGAACTAGCCAAAAACATTCAGTACTTC
CASSQWDIRELAKNIQYF
>TRBV6-6|TRBJ1-5|.|.
TGTGCCAGCAGTTACCCCAGGCCCCAGCATTTT
CASSYPRPQHF
>TRBV18|TRBJ1-1|.|TRBD1
TGTGCCAGCTCCCGGGACAGGCAGCACACTGAAGCTTTCTTT
CASSRDRQHTEAFF
>TRBV11-2|TRBJ2-1|.|.
TGTGCCAGCAGCTTGAGTAAGTGGAGCTCCTACAATGAGCAGTTCTTC
CASSLSKWSSYNEQFF
>TRBV6-5|TRBJ2-5|few|.
TGTGCCAGCAGTTACGTCCCGGTTGGGGCAGAGACCCAGTACTTC
CASSYVPVGAETQYF
>TRBV11-2|TRBJ2-1|.|TRBD2
TGTGCCAGCAGCTTAGTATCACTAGCGGGAGTCTTCCCCTACAATGAGCAGTTCTTC
CASSLVSLAGVFPYNEQFF
>TRBV5-6|TRBJ2-7|.|TRBD1
TGTGCCAGCAGCTTTACCACCCTAGGGACAGGGAACGAGCAGTACTTC
CASSFTTLGTGNEQYF
>TRBV6-5|TRBJ1-4|once|.
TGTGCCAGCAGACTGACTAGCCTACAAAGTGAAAAACTGTTTTTT
CASRLTSLQSEKLFF
>TRBV19|TRBJ2-3|.|.
TGTGCCAGTAGATCAGGCGGGGCAGATACGCAGTATTTT
CASRSGGADTQYF
>TRBV5-6|TRBJ1-5|.|.
TGTGCCAGCAGCATCGGGACACATCAGCCCCAGCATTTT
CASSIGTHQPQHF
>TRBV7-9|TRBJ2-1|.|TRBD1
TGTGCCAGCAGCACCAGACAGGGTTTCTACAATGAGCAGTTCTTC
CASSTRQGFYNEQFF
>TRBV29-1|TRBJ1-2|.|.
TGCAGCGTTGGACATTTGGAAGGCTACACCTTC
CSVGHLEGYTF
>TRBV15|TRBJ2-1|.|TRBD2
TGTGCCACCAGCAGAGCCGGCGGGAGGGCTTACAATGAGCAGTTCTTC
CATSRAGGRAYNEQFF
>TRBV27|TRBJ1-1|once|TRBD1
TGTGCCAGCAGGATACAGGGGGGTGAAGCTTTCTTT
CASRIQGGEAFF
>TRBV18|TRBJ2-1|.|.
TGTGCCAGCTCACCACCGCCAGGGGCAAATGAGCAGTTCTTC
CASSPPPGANEQFF